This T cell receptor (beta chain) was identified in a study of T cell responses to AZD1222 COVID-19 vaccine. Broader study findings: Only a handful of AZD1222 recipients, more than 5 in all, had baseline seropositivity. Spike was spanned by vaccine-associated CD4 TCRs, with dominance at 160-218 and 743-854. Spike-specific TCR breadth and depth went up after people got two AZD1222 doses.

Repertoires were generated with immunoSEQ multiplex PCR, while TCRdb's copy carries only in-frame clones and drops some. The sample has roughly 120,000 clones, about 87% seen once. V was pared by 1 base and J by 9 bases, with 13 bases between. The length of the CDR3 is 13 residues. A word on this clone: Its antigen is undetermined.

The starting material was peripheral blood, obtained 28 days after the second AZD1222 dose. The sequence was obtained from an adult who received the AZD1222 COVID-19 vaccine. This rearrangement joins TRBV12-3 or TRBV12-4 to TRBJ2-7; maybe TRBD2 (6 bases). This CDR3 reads CASSLGTTRGQYF. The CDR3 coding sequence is TGTGCCAGCAGTTTAGGGACTACTCGAGGGCAGTACTTC.